The text below deals with one T cell receptor beta chain. Under the authors' procedure: Amplification from reference gene primers served as the basis for estimated nucleated cell counts. Clones were read by immunoSEQ multiplex PCR, and TCRdb kept only the in-frame ones, dropping some. Clone size and the V and J calls come from that table; the DNA yielded D and trimming. The sample has 150,000 to 200,000 clones; about nine tenths are singletons. This specimen comes from a study of blood T cell repertoires in COVID-19. The CDR3 sequence is 14 residues long. Germline-derived CDR1 and CDR2 are KGHSH and LQKENI. J lost 5 bases, V lost 2 bases, and 5 bases had no gene match.

This sequence originates from a woman aged 65 to 85 with acute or convalescent COVID-19. Sequenced: peripheral blood. The chain carries TRBV18 and TRBJ1-2, with TRBD1 identical over 7 bases. CDR3: CASSPETGEYGYTF. Here the CDR3 DNA reads TGTGCCAGCTCACCAGAAACAGGGGAATATGGCTACACCTTC.